This passage covers 5 T cell receptor gamma chains from one sample sequenced in a study of intestinal T cells in coeliac disease. TRG repertoires were amplified with LymphoTrack primers from around 0.2 ug of biopsy DNA. TCRdb reprocessed the multiplex PCR reads through CATT. The repertoire holds about 300 gamma-chain clones, with about half as singletons. For each case, the template was genomic DNA from ten approximately 5.2-µm formalin-fixed paraffin-embedded scrolls. The sample taken for sequencing was a duodenal biopsy. The receptors here all came from a human donor who served as a control with a normal duodenal biopsy, not a healthy volunteer.

V usage is TRGV4 and J usage is TRGJ1 or TRGJ2. This CDR3 comprises 11 residues. The germline V gene has CDR1 EGSTGY and CDR2 YDSYTSSV. After removal of 3 bases from V and 9 bases from J, the junction contained 5 bases not matched to a gene. In nucleotides, the CDR3 is TGTGCCACCTGGGATCGCAGTAAGAAACTCTTT. Translation gives CATWDRSKKLF.

J is TRGJP2 and V is TRGV3. The CDR3 totals 16 residues. The germline V gene encodes CDR1 VTNTFY and CDR2 YDVSTARD (reference sequence). After removal of 0 bases from V and 6 bases from J, the junction contained 10 bases not matched to a gene. DNA for the CDR3: TGTGCCACCTGGGACAGGCCGTGTGGGGGTGATTGGATCAAGACGTTT. It codes for CATWDRPCGGDWIKTF.

Comment on this clone: One base away lies a much larger clone, so this may be a sequencing read error. The same CDR3 also results from other DNA sequences found in this sample. V and J are TRGV2 and TRGJ1 or TRGJ2. Germline loops: CDR1 EGSNGY, CDR2 YDSYNSKV. This CDR3 region has 14 residues. CDR3 bases: TGTGCCACCTGGGACGGCCCTTCCTATTATAAGAAACTCTTC. It specifies CATWDGPSYYKKLF.

Within the sample, this clone is large (0.1 to 1%). V gene TRGV2 combines with J gene TRGJ1 or TRGJ2. V dropped 1 base and J dropped 2; count of bases not matched to a gene: 5. Germline assignment: CDR1 EGSNGY and CDR2 YDSYNSKV. The CDR3 contains 14 residues. In DNA, the CDR3 is TGTGCCACCTGGGACGGACTATATTATTATAAGAAACTCTTT. It translates to CATWDGLYYYKKLF.

This chain connects TRGV3 to TRGJ1 or TRGJ2. CDR3 length: 16 residues. Per germline, CDR1 VTNTFY and CDR2 YDVSTARD (reference sequence). With V trimmed by 0 bases and J by 3 bases, 11 bases remained unmatched. CDR3 in amino acids: CATWDRPRLSYYKKLF. The CDR3 DNA sequence: TGTGCCACCTGGGACAGGCCCCGACTTTCTTATTATAAGAAACTCTTT.